The 9 T cell receptor beta chains below were found in one sample sequenced in a study of T cell responses to AZD1222 COVID-19 vaccine. Some clones are missing from TCRdb's copy, which holds only in-frame ones; the method was immunoSEQ multiplex PCR. The sample consists of 75,000 to 100,000 clones, 85% to 90% of them appearing once. The sequenced sample was peripheral blood, obtained on day 0 of AZD1222 vaccination. Receptors originate from an adult in good health.

V usage is TRBV10-3 and J usage is TRBJ1-1; D is perhaps TRBD1 (5 bases). Germline V CDR1 and CDR2: ENHRY, SYGVKD. Trimming stripped 10 bases from V and 1 base from J, with 13 bases between. CDR3 length: 13 amino acids. CDR3 protein: CANSRAQNTEAFF. DNA of the CDR3: TGTGCCAACTCCAGGGCTCAGAACACTGAAGCTTTCTTT.

This chain uses TRBV18 with TRBJ1-1, with TRBD1 matching 10 bases. After removal of 5 bases from V and 7 bases from J, the junction contained 4 bases not matched to a gene. Germline CDR1 is KGHSH and CDR2 is LQKENI. The CDR3 sequence is 13 residues long. In nucleotides, the CDR3 is TGTGCCAGCTCAGGACAGGGGGACGGTGAAGCTTTCTTT. Its protein product is CASSGQGDGEAFF.

The chain uses TRBV12-3 or TRBV12-4 and TRBJ1-4; D is possibly TRBD1 (5 bases). The V end lost 2 bases, the J end lost 5 bases, and 6 bases lay between the germline ends. The length of the CDR3 is 13 residues. The DNA for the CDR3 is TGTGCCAGCAGTTTACAGGGAAATGAAAAACTGTTTTTT. Amino acids: CASSLQGNEKLFF.

The chain recombines TRBV5-1 with TRBJ2-7; 9 bases fit TRBD1. Trimming took 2 bases from V and 4 from J; bases not matched to a gene: 4. The CDR3 loop spans 14 amino acids. In germline, CDR1 is SGHRS, CDR2 YFSETQ. This chain's CDR3 is CASSLQGAEYEQYF. The DNA for the CDR3 is TGCGCCAGCAGCTTACAGGGGGCGGAATACGAGCAGTACTTC.

The gene calls are TRBV7-2 and TRBJ1-2; no reliable D call. CDR3 length: 16 residues. Germline V gene data show CDR1 as SGHTA and CDR2 as FQGNSA. Trimming removed 1 base at V and 8 bases at J, with 20 bases between. CDR3 sequence reads: CASSLGATVQREGYTF. The CDR3, as DNA: TGTGCCAGCAGCTTAGGCGCCACAGTCCAAAGGGAAGGCTACACCTTC. Looking up the rest from reference TRBV7-2 and TRBJ1-2 gives the full variable domain: GAGVSQSPSNKVTEKGKDVELRCDPISGHTALYWYRQSLGQGLEFLIYFQGNSAPDKSGLPSDRFSAERTGGSVSTLTIQRTQQEDSAVYLCASSLGATVQREGYTFGSGTRLTVV.

The CDR3 is CASSALAGGQETQYF. CDR3 in DNA: TGTGCCAGCAGTGCGCTAGCGGGGGGGCAGGAGACCCAGTACTTC. V gene TRBV27 combines with J gene TRBJ2-5; 12 positions agree with TRBD2. This CDR3 spans 15 amino acids. Trimming cost V 5 bases and J 5 bases; bases outside gene matches: 6. From germline, CDR1 is MNHEY and CDR2 SMNVEV (reference sequence).

V and J are TRBV2 and TRBJ1-3; D perhaps matches TRBD1 (5 bases). The CDR3 consists of 17 residues. V was cut by 6 bases and J by 4 bases, with 22 bases left in between. Germline CDR1 reads SNHLY; CDR2 reads FYNNEI. In nucleotides, the CDR3 is TGTGCCAGCAGGGAACGGACGCTCGGGGGGGACGGAAACACCATATATTTT. It specifies CASRERTLGGDGNTIYF.

The chain combines TRBV14 with TRBJ1-2; unclear D gene. Germline V gene lookup returns CDR1 SGHDN and CDR2 FVKESK. The CDR3 consists of 15 residues. Trimming took off 0 bases at V and 8 bases at J, with 16 bases between the two ends. CDR3 sequence reads: CASSQDAAVLGGYTF. The CDR3, as DNA: TGTGCCAGCAGCCAAGATGCGGCAGTCCTTGGGGGCTACACCTTC.

The chain carries TRBV5-1 and TRBJ1-2; D is possibly TRBD1 (5 bases). The V end was cut by 0 bases, the J end by 2 bases, with 8 bases between. Germline values: CDR1 SGHRS, CDR2 YFSETQ. This CDR3 spans 14 amino acids. For the CDR3, the DNA is TGCGCCAGCAGCTTGGTTCACAGGAACTATGGCTACACCTTC. This codes for CASSLVHRNYGYTF.